Each of the 2 T cell receptor beta chains below was sequenced from the same sample in a study of blood T cell repertoires in COVID-19 (TCRdb year 2020). Library prep was done by the immunoSEQ multiplex PCR assay. TCRdb took over this immuneACCESS table, retaining in-frame rearrangements with V and J assigned. Such tables are incomplete; in checked studies, under half of the missing clones stem from an unresolved V gene, and the remainder is unexplained. Across this sample there are about 280,000 clones, with about 82% seen only once. 4% to 6% of the sample is held by the ten biggest clonotypes. Sample: peripheral blood. The origin of the receptors is a man in his fifties or sixties with active or convalescent COVID-19.

This clone was found once. The chain uses TRBV12-5 and TRBJ2-1; tentative D call: TRBD2 (6 bases). Germline values: CDR1 LGHNT, CDR2 FRNRAP. V shed 6 bases and J shed 5 bases, with 20 bases lying between them. The CDR3 is made up of 16 amino acids. This chain's CDR3 is CASGPGGTPRDNEQFF. CDR3 DNA sequence: TGTGCTAGTGGCCCTGGGGGGACCCCACGGGACAATGAGCAGTTCTTC.

The gene calls are TRBV19 and TRBJ2-1; the D gene is possibly TRBD2 (5 bases). The V gene lost 3 bases and the J gene lost 9 bases, with 12 bases spanning the gap. CDR1 is LNHDA, CDR2 SQIVND, per germline (reference sequence). CDR3 length: 13 residues. As DNA, the CDR3 is TGTGCCAGTAGTATCGTACTAGGTAGTGAGCAGTTCTTC. Protein product: CASSIVLGSEQFF.